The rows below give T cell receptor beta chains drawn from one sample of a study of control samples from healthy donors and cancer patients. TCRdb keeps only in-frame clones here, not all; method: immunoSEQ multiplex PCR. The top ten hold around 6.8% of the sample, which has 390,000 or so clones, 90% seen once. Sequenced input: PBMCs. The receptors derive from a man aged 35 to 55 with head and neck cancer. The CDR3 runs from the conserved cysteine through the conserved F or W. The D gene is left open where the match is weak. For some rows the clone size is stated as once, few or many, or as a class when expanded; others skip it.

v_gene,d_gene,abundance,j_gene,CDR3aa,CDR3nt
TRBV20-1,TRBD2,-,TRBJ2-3,CSASSPLAGGSTDTQYF,TGCAGTGCTAGTAGCCCCTTAGCGGGGGGTAGCACAGATACGCAGTATTTT
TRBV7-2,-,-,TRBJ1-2,CASSLAQNIQASFPYGYTF,TGTGCCAGCAGCTTAGCGCAGAATATTCAGGCCTCCTTCCCTTATGGCTACACCTTC
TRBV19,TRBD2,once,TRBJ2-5,CASSPSGVQETQYF,TGTGCCAGTAGTCCGAGCGGGGTACAAGAGACCCAGTACTTC
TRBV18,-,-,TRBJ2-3,CASSPGAEDTQYF,TGTGCCAGCTCACCAGGGGCGGAAGATACGCAGTATTTT
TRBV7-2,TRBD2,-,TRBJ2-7,CASSLTHGLVYEQYF,TGTGCCAGCAGCTTAACACATGGACTAGTTTACGAGCAGTACTTC
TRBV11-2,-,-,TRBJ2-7,CASSLEGYAVVDEQYF,TGTGCCAGCAGCTTAGAGGGTTATGCCGTCGTGGACGAGCAGTACTTC
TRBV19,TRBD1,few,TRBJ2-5,CASSISGTGTWETQYF,TGTGCCAGTAGTATCTCCGGGACAGGGACGTGGGAGACCCAGTACTTC
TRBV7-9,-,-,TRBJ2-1,CASSLDRVTGSYNEQFF,TGTGCCAGCAGCTTAGACCGGGTCACCGGCTCCTACAATGAGCAGTTCTTC
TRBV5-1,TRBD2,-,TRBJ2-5,CASSLVTSERKETQYF,TGCGCCAGCAGCTTGGTGACTAGCGAAAGGAAAGAGACCCAGTACTTC
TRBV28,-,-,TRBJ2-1,CASSSQGLSRDEQFF,TGTGCCAGCAGTTCGCAGGGGCTTTCTCGCGATGAGCAGTTCTTC
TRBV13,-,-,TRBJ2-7,CASSLGRDIEQYF,TGTGCCAGCAGCTTGGGCCGGGATATAGAGCAGTACTTC
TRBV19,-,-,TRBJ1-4,CASNQGGPSNEKLFF,TGTGCCAGTAACCAGGGAGGGCCCTCTAATGAAAAACTGTTTTTT
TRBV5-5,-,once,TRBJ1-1,CASSLLLNTEAFF,TGTGCCAGCAGCTTGCTCCTGAACACTGAAGCTTTCTTT
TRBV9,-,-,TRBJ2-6,CASSTGTELFSGANVLTF,TGTGCCAGCAGCACCGGGACGGAGCTCTTCTCTGGGGCCAACGTCCTGACTTTC
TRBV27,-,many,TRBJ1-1,CASRPGSGTEAFF,TGTGCCAGCAGGCCCGGGAGTGGCACTGAAGCTTTCTTT
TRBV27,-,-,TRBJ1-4,CASSLQDGEKLFF,TGTGCCAGCAGTTTGCAAGACGGAGAAAAACTGTTTTTT
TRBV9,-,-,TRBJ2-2,CASSVVGSSRAGELFF,TGTGCCAGCAGCGTAGTGGGTAGTAGCAGAGCCGGGGAGCTGTTTTTT
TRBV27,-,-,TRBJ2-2,CASSLNTGELFF,TGTGCCAGCAGTCTCAACACCGGGGAGCTGTTTTTT
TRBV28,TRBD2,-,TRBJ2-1,CASSSYSGSSYNEQFF,TGTGCCAGCAGTTCCTATAGCGGGAGCTCCTACAATGAGCAGTTCTTC
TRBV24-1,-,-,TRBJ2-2,CATSVHTNTGELFF,TGTGCCACCAGTGTTCATACGAACACCGGGGAGCTGTTTTTT
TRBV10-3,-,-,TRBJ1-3,CAITARADSGNTIYF,TGTGCCATCACAGCACGGGCAGACTCTGGAAACACCATATATTTT
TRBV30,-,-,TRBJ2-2,CAWSTDRVLNTGELFF,TGTGCCTGGAGCACTGATCGGGTCCTTAACACCGGGGAGCTGTTTTTT
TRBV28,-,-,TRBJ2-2,CASSSGPTIDTGELFF,TGTGCCAGCAGTTCGGGACCGACAATTGACACCGGGGAGCTGTTTTTT
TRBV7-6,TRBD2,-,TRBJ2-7,CASSLESGRAREQYF,TGTGCCAGCAGCTTAGAGAGCGGGAGGGCCCGCGAGCAGTACTTC
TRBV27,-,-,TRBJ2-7,CASSLRGRRGDYYEQYF,TGTGCCAGCAGTTTACGTGGGAGGAGGGGGGATTATTACGAGCAGTACTTC
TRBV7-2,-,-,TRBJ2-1,CASSLAGNNEQFF,TGTGCCAGCAGCTTAGCAGGGAACAATGAGCAGTTCTTC
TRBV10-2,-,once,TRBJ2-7,CAIGVESSTEQYF,TGCGCCATCGGGGTTGAAAGTAGTACCGAGCAGTACTTC
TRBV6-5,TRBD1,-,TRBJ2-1,CASRQTGVLRNEQFF,TGTGCCAGCAGACAGACAGGGGTGTTACGAAATGAGCAGTTCTTC
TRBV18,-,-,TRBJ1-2,CASSRGEANYGYTF,TGTGCCAGCTCACGAGGGGAAGCTAACTATGGCTACACCTTC
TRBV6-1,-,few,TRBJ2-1,CASSESRGIGFKVF,TGTGCCAGCAGTGAATCAAGGGGAATCGGGTTCAAGGTCTTC
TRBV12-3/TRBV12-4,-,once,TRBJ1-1,CASSPVRASEAFF,TGTGCCAGCAGCCCGGTCCGGGCCTCGGAAGCTTTCTTT
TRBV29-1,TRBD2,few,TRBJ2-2,CSVGWTSGANTGELFF,TGCAGCGTTGGATGGACTAGCGGCGCGAACACCGGGGAGCTGTTTTTT
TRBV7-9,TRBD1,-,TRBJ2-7,CASARQGGYEQYF,TGTGCCAGCGCGCGACAGGGGGGCTACGAGCAGTACTTC
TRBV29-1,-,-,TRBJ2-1,CSVGLGGYEQFF,TGCAGCGTAGGGTTGGGGGGCTATGAGCAGTTCTTC
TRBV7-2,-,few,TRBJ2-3,CASSSSFSWADTQYF,TGTGCCAGCAGCTCATCCTTTTCTTGGGCCGATACGCAGTATTTT
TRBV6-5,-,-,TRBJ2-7,CASQEVYEQYF,TGTGCCAGCCAGGAAGTCTACGAGCAGTACTTC
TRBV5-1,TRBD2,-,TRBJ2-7,CASTRDSGSSYEQYF,TGCGCCAGCACCCGTGATAGCGGGAGTTCCTACGAGCAGTACTTC
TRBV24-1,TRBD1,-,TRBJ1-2,CATSDGQGVGGYTF,TGTGCCACCAGTGACGGACAGGGGGTGGGTGGCTACACCTTC
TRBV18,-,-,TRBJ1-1,CASSAGNTEAFF,TGTGCCAGCTCCGCAGGTAACACTGAAGCTTTCTTT
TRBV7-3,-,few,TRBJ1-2,CASSRSRDTRGGYTF,TGTGCCAGCAGCAGAAGCCGGGACACACGGGGAGGCTACACCTTC
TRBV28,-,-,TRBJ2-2,CASSFGRTTANTGELFF,TGTGCCAGCAGTTTCGGACGGACTACTGCGAACACCGGGGAGCTGTTTTTT
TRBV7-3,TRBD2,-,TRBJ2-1,CASSLIGTSSYNEQFF,TGTGCCAGCAGCTTAATAGGGACTAGCAGTTACAATGAGCAGTTCTTC
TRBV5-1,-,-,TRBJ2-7,CASSSTGQRYEQYF,TGCGCCAGCAGCTCCACCGGACAGCGCTACGAGCAGTACTTC